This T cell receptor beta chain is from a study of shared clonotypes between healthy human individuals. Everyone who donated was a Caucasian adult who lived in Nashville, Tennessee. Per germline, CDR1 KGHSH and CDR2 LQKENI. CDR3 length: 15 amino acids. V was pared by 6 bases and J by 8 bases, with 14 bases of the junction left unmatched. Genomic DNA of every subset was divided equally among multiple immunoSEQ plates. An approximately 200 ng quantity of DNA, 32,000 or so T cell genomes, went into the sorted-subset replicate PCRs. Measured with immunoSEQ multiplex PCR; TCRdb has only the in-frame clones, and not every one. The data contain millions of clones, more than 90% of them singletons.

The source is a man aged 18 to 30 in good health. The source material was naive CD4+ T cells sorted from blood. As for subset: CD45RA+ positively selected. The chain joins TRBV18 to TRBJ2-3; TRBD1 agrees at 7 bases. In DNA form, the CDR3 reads TGTGCCAGCTCCCAAGGGGACAGAGCCGAATCTACGCAGTATTTT. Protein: CASSQGDRAESTQYF.